Reported below is one T cell receptor (beta chain). The target antigen is unknown. The data stem from a study of blood T cells in healthy people across ages. PCR was performed a second time for about 7 to 11 cycles using a sample-barcoded 5' primer and a J-beta primer mix. Per-sample output comprised a minimum of 2.5 million paired-end reads containing CDR3. TCRdb independently ran MiXCR on the 5' RACE reads; one entry per CDR3 protein. This table has 1.5 million to 2 million distinct CDR3 sequences, 34% appearing once. Regarding the study as a whole: The study lacked donor CMV status, which possibly confounded expanded clonotype changes. Diversity of TCR beta per million T cells declined in a roughly linear way with age.

This CDR3 contains 12 residues. CDR1 and CDR2 from the germline V gene are WSHSY and SAAADI. V was trimmed by 6 bases and J by 7 bases, leaving 13 bases between them. J is TRBJ2-7 and V is TRBV10-2, with D possibly matching TRBD2 (6 bases). The sequence was collected from a woman aged 25 to 39 in good health. What was sequenced was blood. The CDR3, as DNA: TGCGCCAGCAGGGGACTTACCGTAGAGCAGTACTTC. Translation: CASRGLTVEQYF.